One T cell receptor (beta chain) is described in this entry. Sequencing was performed with immunoSEQ multiplex PCR; in TCRdb, only in-frame clones are kept and a portion is missing. The sample has fewer than 600,000 clones, 88% seen once. This record comes from a study of blood T cell repertoires in COVID-19. Overall study context: Nucleic acid was either cDNA or gDNA, and it came from T cells, B-cell-depleted T cells, or PBMCs.

Participants were aged about 18 to 90 years, lived in around 25 US areas, and enrolled virtually. Participants' own reports of clinical history determined their cohort assignment. Donors in Cohort 3 counted as recovered after two negative PCRs, clearance, or symptom resolution. The sequence came from a woman aged 40 to 50 who had recovered from COVID-19. The specimen was PBMCs or T cells enriched from blood (not recorded which).

The DNA of the CDR3 is TGTGCCATCAAACCAGCGGGAGAGGACACAGATACGCAGTATTTT. This gives the protein CAIKPAGEDTDTQYF. The gene calls are TRBV10-3 and TRBJ2-3; 8 bases match TRBD2. The CDR3 loop spans 15 amino acids. J lost 2 bases, V lost 7 bases, and 8 bases had no gene match. Germline values: CDR1 ENHRY, CDR2 SYGVKD.